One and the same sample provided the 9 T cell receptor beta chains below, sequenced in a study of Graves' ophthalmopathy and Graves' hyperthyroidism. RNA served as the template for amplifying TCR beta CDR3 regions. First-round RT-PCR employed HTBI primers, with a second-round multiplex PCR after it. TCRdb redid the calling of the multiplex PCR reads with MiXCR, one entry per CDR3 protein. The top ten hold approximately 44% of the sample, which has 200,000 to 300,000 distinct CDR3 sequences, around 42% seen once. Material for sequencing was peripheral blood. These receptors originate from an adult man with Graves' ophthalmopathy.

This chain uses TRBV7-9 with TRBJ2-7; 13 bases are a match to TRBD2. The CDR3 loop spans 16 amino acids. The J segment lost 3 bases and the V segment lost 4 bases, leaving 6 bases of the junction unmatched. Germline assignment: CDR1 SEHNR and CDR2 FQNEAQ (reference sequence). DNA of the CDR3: TGTGCCAGCAGCTCTAGGGGGACTAGCGGGAACTACGAGCAGTACTTC. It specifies CASSSRGTSGNYEQYF. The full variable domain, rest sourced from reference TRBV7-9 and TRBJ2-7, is DTGVSQNPRHKITKRGQNVTFRCDPISEHNRLYWYRQTLGQGPEFLTYFQNEAQLEKSRLLSDRFSAERPKGSFSTLEIQRTEQGDSAMYLCASSSRGTSGNYEQYFGPGTRLTVT.

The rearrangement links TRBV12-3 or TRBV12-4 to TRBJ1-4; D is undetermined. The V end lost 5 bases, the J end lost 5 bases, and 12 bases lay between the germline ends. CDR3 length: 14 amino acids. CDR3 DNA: TGTGCCAGCAGTCCGGACGGCCGGAATGAAAAACTGTTTTTT. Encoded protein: CASSPDGRNEKLFF.

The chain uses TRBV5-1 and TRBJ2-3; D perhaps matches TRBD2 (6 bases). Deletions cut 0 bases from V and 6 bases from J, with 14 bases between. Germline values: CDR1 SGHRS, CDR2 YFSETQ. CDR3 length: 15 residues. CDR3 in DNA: TGCGCCAGCAGCTTGGCGGGCCGGGGGTTTGATACGCAGTATTTT. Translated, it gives CASSLAGRGFDTQYF.

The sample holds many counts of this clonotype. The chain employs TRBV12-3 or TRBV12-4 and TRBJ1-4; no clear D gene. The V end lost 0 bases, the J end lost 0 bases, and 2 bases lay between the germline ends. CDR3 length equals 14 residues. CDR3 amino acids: CASSLAATNEKLFF. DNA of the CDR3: TGTGCCAGCAGTTTAGCGGCAACTAATGAAAAACTGTTTTTT.

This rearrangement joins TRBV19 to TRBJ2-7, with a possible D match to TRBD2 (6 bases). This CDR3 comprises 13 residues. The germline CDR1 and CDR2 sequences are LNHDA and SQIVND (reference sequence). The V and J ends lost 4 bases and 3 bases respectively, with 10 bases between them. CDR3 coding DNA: TGTGCCAGTAGTAAGGAGGGGCGCTACGAGCAGTACTTC. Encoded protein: CASSKEGRYEQYF.

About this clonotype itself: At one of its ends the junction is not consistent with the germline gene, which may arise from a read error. CDR3 residues: CASRTPPGRVLMETQYF. In DNA form, the CDR3 reads TGTGCCAGCCGTACGCCACCGGGACGGGTGCTTATGGAGACCCAGTACTTC. The V gene is TRBV10-2, the J gene TRBJ2-5; D tentatively fits TRBD1 or TRBD2 (5 bases each). This CDR3 is 17 amino acids long. Germline values: CDR1 WSHSY, CDR2 SAAADI.

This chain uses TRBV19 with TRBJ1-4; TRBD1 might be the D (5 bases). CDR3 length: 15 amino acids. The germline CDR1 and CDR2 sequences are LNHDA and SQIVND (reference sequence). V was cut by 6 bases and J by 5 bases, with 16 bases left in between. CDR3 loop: CASRSGLHTNEKLFF. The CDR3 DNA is TGTGCCAGTAGGTCGGGACTCCATACGAATGAAAAACTGTTTTTT.

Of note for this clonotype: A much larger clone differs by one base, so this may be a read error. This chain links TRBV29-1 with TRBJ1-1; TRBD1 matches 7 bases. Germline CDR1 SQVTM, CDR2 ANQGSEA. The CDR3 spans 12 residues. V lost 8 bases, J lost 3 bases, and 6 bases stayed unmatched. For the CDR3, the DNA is TGCAGCACGGAGGGGGCGGACACTGAAGCTTTCTTT. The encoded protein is CSTEGADTEAFF.

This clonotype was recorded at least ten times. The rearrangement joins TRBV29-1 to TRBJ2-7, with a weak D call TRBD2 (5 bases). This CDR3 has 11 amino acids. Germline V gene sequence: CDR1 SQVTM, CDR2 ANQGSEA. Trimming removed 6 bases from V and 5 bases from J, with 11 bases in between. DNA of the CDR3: TGCAGCGTCGCAACTAGGGACGAGCAGTACTTC. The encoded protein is CSVATRDEQYF.